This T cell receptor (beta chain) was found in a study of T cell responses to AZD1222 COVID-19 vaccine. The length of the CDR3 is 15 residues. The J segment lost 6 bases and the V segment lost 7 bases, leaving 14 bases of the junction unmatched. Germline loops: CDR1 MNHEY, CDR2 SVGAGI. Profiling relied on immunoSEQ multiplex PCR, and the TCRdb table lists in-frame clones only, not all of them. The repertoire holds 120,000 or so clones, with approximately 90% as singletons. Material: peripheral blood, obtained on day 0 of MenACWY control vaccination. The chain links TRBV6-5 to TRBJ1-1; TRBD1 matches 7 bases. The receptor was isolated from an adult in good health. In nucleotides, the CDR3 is TGTGCCAGCACTTCGCGTGAGGGGGCGATCGCTGAAGCTTTCTTT. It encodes CASTSREGAIAEAFF.